This TCR beta chain was sequenced in a study of blood T cell repertoires in COVID-19. The assay was immunoSEQ multiplex PCR, and TCRdb's table has in-frame clones only and misses some. The sample records hundreds of thousands of clones, less than 90% being singletons. This clone has only a few counts. The sample comprised PBMCs or T cells enriched from blood (not recorded which). The receptor's source is a woman in her thirties who had recovered from COVID-19.

This CDR3 is CAIGTGGRGRTNEKLFF. For the CDR3, the DNA is TGTGCCATCGGCACTGGGGGCAGGGGGCGTACTAATGAAAAACTGTTTTTT. The rearrangement uses TRBV7-9 and TRBJ1-4, with TRBD1 matching 8 bases. The CDR3 contains 17 residues. Germline V lookup: CDR1 SEHNR, CDR2 FQNEAQ (reference sequence). V lost 10 bases and J lost 2; bases outside the gene matches: 15.